The rows below give T cell receptor beta chains drawn from one sample of a study of blood T cell repertoires in COVID-19. Here immunoSEQ multiplex PCR was the method, and the copy in TCRdb shows in-frame clones only, minus some. This table has fewer than 300,000 clones, over 80% appearing once. Sequences were obtained from peripheral blood. All receptors come from a woman aged 40 to 50 who had recovered from COVID-19. CDR3s include the opening cysteine and the closing phenylalanine or tryptophan. D genes are given only for firm matches. Size values are once, few and many counts, or a class for expanded clones, and some rows have none.

TRBJ1-2 | - | TRBV5-1 | - | TGCGCCAGCAGCTTGGAGGGGGTCCTAGACTATGGCTACACCTTC | CASSLEGVLDYGYTF
TRBJ1-1 | - | TRBV27 | TRBD1 | TGTGCCAGCAGCTTCAGGGGGACTGAAGCTTTCTTT | CASSFRGTEAFF
TRBJ1-1 | - | TRBV5-1 | - | TGCGCCAGCAGCTTGCAACCGGGGAACACTGAAGCTTTCTTT | CASSLQPGNTEAFF
TRBJ2-1 | few | TRBV5-4 | TRBD1 | TGTGCCAGCAGCCAAGGGACAGGTCTCAATGAGCAGTTCTTC | CASSQGTGLNEQFF
TRBJ2-4 | - | TRBV19 | - | TGTGCCAGTAGTCGTGGGGGCGGGTCCAAAAACATTCAGTACTTC | CASSRGGGSKNIQYF
TRBJ2-1 | - | TRBV5-6 | - | TGTGCCAGCAGCCTAATTCCTCACAATGAGCAGTTCTTC | CASSLIPHNEQFF
TRBJ1-5 | - | TRBV13 | - | TGTGCCAGCAGCTACACCCCCCGAGGTCAGCCCCAGCATTTT | CASSYTPRGQPQHF
TRBJ2-5 | - | TRBV19 | TRBD2 | TGTGCCAGTGGCAAATGGGCTAGCGGGACCCAAGAGACCCAGTACTTC | CASGKWASGTQETQYF
TRBJ2-7 | - | TRBV9 | TRBD1 | TGTGCCAGCAGCGTAAATCGGGACAGGGCTACAAACGAGCAGTACTTC | CASSVNRDRATNEQYF
TRBJ1-3 | - | TRBV4-3 | - | TGCGCCAGCAGCCAAGATTGGAGCTCTGGAAACACCATATATTTT | CASSQDWSSGNTIYF
TRBJ1-1 | few | TRBV5-1 | TRBD1 | TGCGCCAGCAGCAGCTCAACAGGGGGCGGGATAAAAACTGAAGCTTTCTTT | CASSSSTGGGIKTEAFF
TRBJ1-1 | - | TRBV27 | - | TGTGCCAGCAGTTTATCGATACGGGGGGGAACAGTTACTGAAGCTTTCTTT | CASSLSIRGGTVTEAFF
TRBJ1-1 | - | TRBV2 | - | TGTGCCAGCAGTGTTACTCTGAGGGACACTGAAGCTTTCTTT | CASSVTLRDTEAFF
TRBJ1-2 | - | TRBV19 | TRBD1 | TGTGCCAGTAGTATAGATCGGACAGGGGATGGCTACACCTTC | CASSIDRTGDGYTF
TRBJ1-4 | - | TRBV6-6 | - | TGTGCCAGCAGTCCCACAGGGATTAATGAAAAACTGTTTTTT | CASSPTGINEKLFF
TRBJ1-1 | - | TRBV16 | - | TGTGCCAGCAGCCAATCGGCCCGCCTAGGGGACACTGAAGCTTTCTTT | CASSQSARLGDTEAFF